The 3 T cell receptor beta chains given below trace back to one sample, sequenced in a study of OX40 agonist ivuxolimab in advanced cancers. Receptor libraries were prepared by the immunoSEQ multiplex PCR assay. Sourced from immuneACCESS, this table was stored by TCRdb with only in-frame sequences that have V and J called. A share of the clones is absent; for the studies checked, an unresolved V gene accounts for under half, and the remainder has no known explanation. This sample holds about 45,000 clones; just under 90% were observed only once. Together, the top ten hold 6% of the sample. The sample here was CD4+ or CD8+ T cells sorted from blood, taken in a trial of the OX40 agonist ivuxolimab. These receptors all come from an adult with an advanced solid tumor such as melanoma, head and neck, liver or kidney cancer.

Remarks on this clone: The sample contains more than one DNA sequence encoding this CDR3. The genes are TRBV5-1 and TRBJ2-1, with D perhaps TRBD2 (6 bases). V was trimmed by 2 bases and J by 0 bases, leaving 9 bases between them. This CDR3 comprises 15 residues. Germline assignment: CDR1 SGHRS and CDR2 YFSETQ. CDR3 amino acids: CASSLDGSSYNEQFF. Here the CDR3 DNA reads TGCGCCAGCAGCTTAGACGGGAGCTCCTACAATGAGCAGTTCTTC.

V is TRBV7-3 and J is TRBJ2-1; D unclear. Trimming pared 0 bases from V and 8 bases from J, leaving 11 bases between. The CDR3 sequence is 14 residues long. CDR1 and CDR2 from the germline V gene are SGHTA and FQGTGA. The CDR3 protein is CASSLTSVRYEQFF. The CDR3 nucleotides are TGTGCCAGCAGCTTAACGTCGGTACGGTATGAGCAGTTCTTC. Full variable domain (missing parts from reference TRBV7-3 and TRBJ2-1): GAGVSQTPSNKVTEKGKYVELRCDPISGHTALYWYRQSLGQGPEFLIYFQGTGAADDSGLPNDRFFAVRPEGSVSTLKIQRTERGDSAVYLCASSLTSVRYEQFFGPGTRLTVL.

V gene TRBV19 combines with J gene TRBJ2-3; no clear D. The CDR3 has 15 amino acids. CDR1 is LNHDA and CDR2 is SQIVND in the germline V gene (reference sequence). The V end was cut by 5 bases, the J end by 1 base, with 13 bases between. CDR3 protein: CASSLGFLGTDTQYF. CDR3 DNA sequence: TGTGCCAGTAGTTTAGGGTTTCTTGGCACAGATACGCAGTATTTT.